The 3 T cell receptor beta chains in this list originate from one sample, sequenced in a study of metastatic and nonmetastatic thyroid tumors. Thyroid surgery was preceded by no treatment in any patient. TCRdb used MiXCR to call clones anew from the PCR reads. The sample has fewer than 4,500 clones; around 25% are singletons. Sequencing was done on a sample of tumor tissue. These receptors came from a male donor with papillary thyroid cancer or a benign thyroid nodule (not recorded which). Some clones in this sample may be carry-over from other donors' samples.

By its share, this clone is large. For the CDR3, the DNA is TGTGCCAGCAGTCGGACTAGCAGACAAGAGACCCAGTACTTC. This gives the protein CASSRTSRQETQYF. This chain uses TRBV2 with TRBJ2-5; TRBD2 matches at 8 bases. With V trimmed by 5 bases and J by 2 bases, 4 bases remained unmatched. CDR1 is SNHLY, CDR2 FYNNEI, per germline. This CDR3 comprises 14 residues.

By sample share, this clone is medium-sized. J is TRBJ1-1 and V is TRBV19, with D tentatively TRBD1 (6 bases). The CDR3 has 14 residues. V was shortened by 3 bases and J by 1 base, with 9 bases between the two germline ends. Per the germline V gene, CDR1 is LNHDA and CDR2 is SQIVND (reference sequence). The CDR3 DNA reads TGTGCCAGTAGTATCCTACAGGGGAACACTGAAGCTTTCTTT. Encoded protein: CASSILQGNTEAFF. The full variable domain, in which reference TRBV19 and TRBJ1-1 provide the parts outside the CDR3, is DGGITQSPKYLFRKEGQNVTLSCEQNLNHDAMYWYRQDPGQGLRLIYYSQIVNDFQKGDIAEGYSVSREKKESFPLTVTSAQKNPTAFYLCASSILQGNTEAFFGQGTRLTVV.

V is TRBV7-2 and J is TRBJ2-1, with TRBD2 identical over 8 bases. This CDR3 has 14 amino acids. Unmatched junction bases numbered 10, after V lost 5 bases and J lost 10 bases. Per germline, CDR1 SGHTA and CDR2 FQGNSA. The CDR3 DNA sequence: TGTGCCAGCAGCCGAGAGACTAGCGTGAACGAGCAGTTCTTC. Translated, it gives CASSRETSVNEQFF.